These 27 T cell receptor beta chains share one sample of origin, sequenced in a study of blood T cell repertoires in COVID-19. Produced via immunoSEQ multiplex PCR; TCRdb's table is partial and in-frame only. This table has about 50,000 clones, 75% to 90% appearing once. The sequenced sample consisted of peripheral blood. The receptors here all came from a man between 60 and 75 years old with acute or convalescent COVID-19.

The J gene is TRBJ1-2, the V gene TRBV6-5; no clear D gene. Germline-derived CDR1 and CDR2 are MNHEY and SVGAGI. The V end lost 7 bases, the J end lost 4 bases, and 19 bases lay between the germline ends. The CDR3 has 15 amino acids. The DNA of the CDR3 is TGTGCCAGCACCCCCGCAATGAGAGGCCCCTATGGCTACACCTTC. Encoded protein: CASTPAMRGPYGYTF.

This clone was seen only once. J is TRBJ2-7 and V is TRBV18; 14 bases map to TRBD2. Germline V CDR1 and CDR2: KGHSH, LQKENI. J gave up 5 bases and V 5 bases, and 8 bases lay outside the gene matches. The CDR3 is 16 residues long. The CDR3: CASSGTSGGPGDEQYF. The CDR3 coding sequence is TGTGCCAGCTCAGGGACTAGCGGGGGTCCCGGTGACGAGCAGTACTTC.

The CDR3 DNA reads TGTGCCAGCAGTGACCCAGGGGGGTCTCAGCCCCAGCATTTT. It yields the protein CASSDPGGSQPQHF. The chain recombines TRBV2 with TRBJ1-5; TRBD1 aligns across 7 bases. The CDR3 has 14 amino acids. V lost 3 bases and J lost 6; bases outside the gene matches: 5. Germline values: CDR1 SNHLY, CDR2 FYNNEI.

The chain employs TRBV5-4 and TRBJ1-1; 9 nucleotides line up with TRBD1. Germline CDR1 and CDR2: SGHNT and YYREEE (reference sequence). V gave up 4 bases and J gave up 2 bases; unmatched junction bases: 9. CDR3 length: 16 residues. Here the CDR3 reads CASSQRTGARNTEAFF. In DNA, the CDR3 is TGTGCCAGCAGCCAGCGGACAGGGGCGCGAAACACTGAAGCTTTCTTT.

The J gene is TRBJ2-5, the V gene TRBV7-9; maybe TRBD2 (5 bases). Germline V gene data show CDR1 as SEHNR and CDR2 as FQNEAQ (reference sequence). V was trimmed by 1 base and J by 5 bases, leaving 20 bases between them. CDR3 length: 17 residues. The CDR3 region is CASSLGTSRGGEETQYF. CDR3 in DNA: TGTGCCAGCAGCTTAGGGACCTCGCGTGGTGGGGAGGAGACCCAGTACTTC. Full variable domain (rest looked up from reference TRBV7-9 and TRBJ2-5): DTGVSQNPRHKITKRGQNVTFRCDPISEHNRLYWYRQTLGQGPEFLTYFQNEAQLEKSRLLSDRFSAERPKGSFSTLEIQRTEQGDSAMYLCASSLGTSRGGEETQYFGPGTRLLVL.

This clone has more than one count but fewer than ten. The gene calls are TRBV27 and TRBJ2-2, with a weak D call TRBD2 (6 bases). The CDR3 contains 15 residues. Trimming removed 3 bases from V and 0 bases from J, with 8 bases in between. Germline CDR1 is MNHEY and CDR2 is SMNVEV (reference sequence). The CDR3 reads CASSLTSTNTGELFF. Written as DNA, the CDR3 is TGTGCCAGCAGTTTGACTAGTACGAACACCGGGGAGCTGTTTTTT.

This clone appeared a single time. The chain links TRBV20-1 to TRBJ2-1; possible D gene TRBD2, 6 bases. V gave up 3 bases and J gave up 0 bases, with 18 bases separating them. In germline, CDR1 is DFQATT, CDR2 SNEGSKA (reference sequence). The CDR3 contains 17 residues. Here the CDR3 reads CSASGLPGVLSYNEQFF. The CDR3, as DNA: TGCAGTGCTAGTGGGCTCCCGGGGGTCCTCTCCTACAATGAGCAGTTCTTC.

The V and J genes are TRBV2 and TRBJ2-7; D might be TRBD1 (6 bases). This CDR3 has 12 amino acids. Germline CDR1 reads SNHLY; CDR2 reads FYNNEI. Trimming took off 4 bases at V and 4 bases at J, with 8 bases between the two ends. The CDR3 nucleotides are TGTGCCAGCAGTGCACAGGGTTACGAGCAGTACTTC. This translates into CASSAQGYEQYF.

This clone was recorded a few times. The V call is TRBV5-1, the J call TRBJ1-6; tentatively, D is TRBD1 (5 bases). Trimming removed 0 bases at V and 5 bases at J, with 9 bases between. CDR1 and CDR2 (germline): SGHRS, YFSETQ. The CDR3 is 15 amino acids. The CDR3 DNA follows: TGCGCCAGCAGCTTGGCGTCAGGGAATAATTCACCCCTCCACTTT. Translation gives CASSLASGNNSPLHF.

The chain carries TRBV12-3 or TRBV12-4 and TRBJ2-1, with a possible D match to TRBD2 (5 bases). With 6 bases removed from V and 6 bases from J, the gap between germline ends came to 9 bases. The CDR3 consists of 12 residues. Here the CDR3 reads CASRLGSNEQFF. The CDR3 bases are TGTGCCAGCAGGCTGGGGAGCAATGAGCAGTTCTTC.

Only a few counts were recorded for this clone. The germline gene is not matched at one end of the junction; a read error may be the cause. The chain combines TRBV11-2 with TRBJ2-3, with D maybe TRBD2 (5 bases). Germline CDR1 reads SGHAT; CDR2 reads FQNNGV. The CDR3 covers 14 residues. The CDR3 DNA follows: TGTGCCAGCAGCCCGACTTGGACTCCAGATACGAAGTATTTT. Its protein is CASSPTWTPDTKYF.

The CDR3 region is CASSQGTGTPYEQYF. As DNA, the CDR3 is TGTGCCAGCTCTCAGGGGACAGGCACCCCCTACGAGCAGTACTTC. This rearrangement joins TRBV18 to TRBJ2-7; 8 nucleotides align to TRBD1. The germline V gene encodes CDR1 KGHSH and CDR2 LQKENI. Trimming at V came to 6 bases and at J to 2 bases, leaving 9 bases not matched to a gene. This CDR3 spans 15 amino acids.

The CDR3 coding sequence is TGTGCCAGTAGGAGCGGGACAGGCGGGTTCTACGAGCAGTACTTC. Its protein product is CASRSGTGGFYEQYF. The chain uses TRBV19 and TRBJ2-7; tentative D call: TRBD1 (8 bases). The CDR3 loop spans 15 amino acids. Germline V gene lookup returns CDR1 LNHDA and CDR2 SQIVND (reference sequence). V lost 6 bases to trimming and J lost 3 bases, with 18 bases between them.

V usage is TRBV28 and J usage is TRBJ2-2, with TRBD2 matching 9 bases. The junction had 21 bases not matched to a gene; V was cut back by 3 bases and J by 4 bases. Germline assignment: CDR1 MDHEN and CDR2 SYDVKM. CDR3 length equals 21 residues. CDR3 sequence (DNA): TGTGCCAGCAGTTTCATTGGGGGGGAACAGGGAGCGGGAGGAGGCACCGGGGAGCTGTTTTTT. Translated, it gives CASSFIGGEQGAGGGTGELFF. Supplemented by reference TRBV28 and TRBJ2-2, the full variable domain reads DVKVTQSSRYLVKRTGEKVFLECVQDMDHENMFWYRQDPGLGLRLIYFSYDVKMKEKGDIPEGYSVSREKKERFSLILESASTNQTSMYLCASSFIGGEQGAGGGTGELFFGEGSRLTVL.

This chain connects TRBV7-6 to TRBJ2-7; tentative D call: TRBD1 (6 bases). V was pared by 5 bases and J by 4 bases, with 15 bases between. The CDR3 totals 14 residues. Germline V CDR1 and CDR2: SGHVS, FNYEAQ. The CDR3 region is CASSGGPGQYEQYF. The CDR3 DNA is TGTGCCAGCAGCGGGGGTCCCGGACAGTACGAGCAGTACTTC.

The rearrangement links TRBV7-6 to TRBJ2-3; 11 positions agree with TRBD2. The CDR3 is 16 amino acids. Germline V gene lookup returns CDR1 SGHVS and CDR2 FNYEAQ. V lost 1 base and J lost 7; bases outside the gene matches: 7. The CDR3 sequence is CASSLGLAGGLNTQYF. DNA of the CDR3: TGTGCCAGCAGCTTAGGGCTAGCGGGAGGTTTGAATACGCAGTATTTT.

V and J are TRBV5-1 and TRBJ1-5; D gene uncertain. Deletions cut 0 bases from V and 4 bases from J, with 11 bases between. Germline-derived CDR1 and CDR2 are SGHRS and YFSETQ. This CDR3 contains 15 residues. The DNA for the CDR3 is TGCGCCAGCAGCTTGGACGGAGGGAGTAATCAGCCCCAGCATTTT. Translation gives CASSLDGGSNQPQHF.

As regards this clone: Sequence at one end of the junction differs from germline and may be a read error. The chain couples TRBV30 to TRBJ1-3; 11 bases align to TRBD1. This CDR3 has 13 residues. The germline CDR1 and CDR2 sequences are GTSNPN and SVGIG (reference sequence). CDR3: CAWTGGPGNTIYF. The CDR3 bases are TGTGCATGGACAGGGGGCCCTGGAAACACCATATATTTT.

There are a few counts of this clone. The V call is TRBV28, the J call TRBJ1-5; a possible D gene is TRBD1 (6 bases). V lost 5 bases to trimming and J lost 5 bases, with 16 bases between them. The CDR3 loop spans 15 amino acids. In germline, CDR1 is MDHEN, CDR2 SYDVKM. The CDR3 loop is CASSTPGQGYQPQHF. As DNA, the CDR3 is TGTGCCAGCAGTACCCCGGGGCAGGGGTATCAGCCCCAGCATTTT. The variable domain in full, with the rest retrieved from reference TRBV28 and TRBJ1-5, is DVKVTQSSRYLVKRTGEKVFLECVQDMDHENMFWYRQDPGLGLRLIYFSYDVKMKEKGDIPEGYSVSREKKERFSLILESASTNQTSMYLCASSTPGQGYQPQHFGDGTRLSIL.

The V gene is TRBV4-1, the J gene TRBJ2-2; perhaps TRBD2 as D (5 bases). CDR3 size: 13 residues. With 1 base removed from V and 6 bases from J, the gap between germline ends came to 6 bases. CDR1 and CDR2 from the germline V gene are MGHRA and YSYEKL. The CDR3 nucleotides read TGCGCCAGCAGCCAAGTCGGGGCCGGGGAGCTGTTTTTT. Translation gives CASSQVGAGELFF.

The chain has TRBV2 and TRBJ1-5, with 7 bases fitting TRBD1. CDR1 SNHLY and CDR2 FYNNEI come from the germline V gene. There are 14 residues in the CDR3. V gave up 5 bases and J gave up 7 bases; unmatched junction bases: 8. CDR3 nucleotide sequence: TGTGCCAGCAGTCGACTTCAGGGGGACCAGCCCCAGCATTTT. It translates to CASSRLQGDQPQHF.

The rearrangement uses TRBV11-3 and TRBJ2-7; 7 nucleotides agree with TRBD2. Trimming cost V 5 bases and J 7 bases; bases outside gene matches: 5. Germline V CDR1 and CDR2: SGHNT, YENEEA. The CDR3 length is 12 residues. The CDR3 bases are TGTGCCAGCAGCCGCGGGGAGGGGGAGCAGTACTTC. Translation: CASSRGEGEQYF.

Written as DNA, the CDR3 is TGTGCCATCAGTTACCGACTAGCTCTTTCGAACAATGAGCAGTTCTTC. As protein: CAISYRLALSNNEQFF. V usage is TRBV10-3 and J usage is TRBJ2-1; TRBD2 aligns across 7 bases. The CDR3 runs to 16 residues. Germline CDR1 ENHRY, CDR2 SYGVKD. The V and J ends lost 5 bases and 5 bases, in that order; junction bases with no gene match: 12.

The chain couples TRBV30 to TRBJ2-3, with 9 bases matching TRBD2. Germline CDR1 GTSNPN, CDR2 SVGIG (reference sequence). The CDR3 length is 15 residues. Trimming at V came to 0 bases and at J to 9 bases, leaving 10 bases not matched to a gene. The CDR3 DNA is TGTGCCTGGAGTGTACATGGCGGGAGGGCCGAGACGCAGTATTTT. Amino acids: CAWSVHGGRAETQYF.

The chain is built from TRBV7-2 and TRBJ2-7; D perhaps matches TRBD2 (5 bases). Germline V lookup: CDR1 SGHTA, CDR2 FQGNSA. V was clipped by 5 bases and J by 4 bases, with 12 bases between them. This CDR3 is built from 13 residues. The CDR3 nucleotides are TGTGCCAGCAGCCGTTTCGGGGAATACGAGCAGTACTTC. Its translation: CASSRFGEYEQYF.

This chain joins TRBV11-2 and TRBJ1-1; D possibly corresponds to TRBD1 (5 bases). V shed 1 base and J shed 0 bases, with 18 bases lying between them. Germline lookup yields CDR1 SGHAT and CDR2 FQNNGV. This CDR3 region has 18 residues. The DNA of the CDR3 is TGTGCCAGCAGCTTAGGACATACGAAGGGGATCATGAACACTGAAGCTTTCTTT. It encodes CASSLGHTKGIMNTEAFF.

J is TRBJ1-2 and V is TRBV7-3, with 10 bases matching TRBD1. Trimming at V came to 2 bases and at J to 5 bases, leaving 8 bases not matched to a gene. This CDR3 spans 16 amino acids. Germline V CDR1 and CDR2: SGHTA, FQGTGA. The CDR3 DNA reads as TGTGCCAGCAGCTTAGCGCCATTGGACAGGGGGTATGGCTACACCTTC. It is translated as CASSLAPLDRGYGYTF.